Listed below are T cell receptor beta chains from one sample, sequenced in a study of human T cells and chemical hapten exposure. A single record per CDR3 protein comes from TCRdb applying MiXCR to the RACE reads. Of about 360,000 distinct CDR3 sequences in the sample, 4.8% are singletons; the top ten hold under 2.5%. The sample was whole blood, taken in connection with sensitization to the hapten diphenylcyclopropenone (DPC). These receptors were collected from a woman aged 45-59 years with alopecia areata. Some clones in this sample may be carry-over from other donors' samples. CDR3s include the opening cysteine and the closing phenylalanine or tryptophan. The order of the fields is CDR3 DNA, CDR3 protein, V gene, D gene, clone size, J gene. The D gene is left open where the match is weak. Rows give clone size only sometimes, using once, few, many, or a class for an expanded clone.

CDR3nt: TGTGCCAGCAGTTACGGACACAGACAGGGCCATCAGCCCCAGCATTTT
CDR3aa: CASSYGHRQGHQPQHF
v_gene: TRBV6-2/TRBV6-3
d_gene: TRBD1
abundance: .
j_gene: TRBJ1-5

CDR3nt: TGCAGCGTTGCCGACTGGACAGTGAACACTGAAGCTTTCTTT
CDR3aa: CSVADWTVNTEAFF
v_gene: TRBV29-1
d_gene: .
abundance: few
j_gene: TRBJ1-1

CDR3nt: TGTGCCAGCAGCTCCGTTGGGGGGGCCTACAATGAGCAGTTCTTC
CDR3aa: CASSSVGGAYNEQFF
v_gene: TRBV7-8
d_gene: TRBD2
abundance: many
j_gene: TRBJ2-1

CDR3nt: TGTGCCAGCAGCGTAGGGGGGTTCGATTCACCCCTCCACTTT
CDR3aa: CASSVGGFDSPLHF
v_gene: TRBV9
d_gene: .
abundance: many
j_gene: TRBJ1-6

CDR3nt: TGCAGCGTTGCCGGCGCGAATGAAAAACTGTTTTTT
CDR3aa: CSVAGANEKLFF
v_gene: TRBV29-1
d_gene: .
abundance: few
j_gene: TRBJ1-4

CDR3nt: TGCGCCAGCAGCCAAGGGCTGAAAAACATTCAGTACTTC
CDR3aa: CASSQGLKNIQYF
v_gene: TRBV4-3
d_gene: .
abundance: few
j_gene: TRBJ2-4

CDR3nt: TGCGCCAGCAGCTTGGAACAGGGGTATGGAGATACGCAGTATTTT
CDR3aa: CASSLEQGYGDTQYF
v_gene: TRBV5-1
d_gene: TRBD1
abundance: few
j_gene: TRBJ2-3

CDR3nt: TGTGCCAGCAGTCCCATATCAGGAACTGAAGCTTTCTTT
CDR3aa: CASSPISGTEAFF
v_gene: TRBV6-1
d_gene: .
abundance: many
j_gene: TRBJ1-1

CDR3nt: TGTGCCAGCAGCCAAGTAGGTAAGGGGCAGTTCTTC
CDR3aa: CASSQVGKGQFF
v_gene: TRBV3-1
d_gene: .
abundance: many
j_gene: TRBJ2-1

CDR3nt: TGTGCCAGCAGCTTCGGGGGGGCAGGCGGGGAGCTGTTTTTT
CDR3aa: CASSFGGAGGELFF
v_gene: TRBV11-2
d_gene: TRBD2
abundance: .
j_gene: TRBJ2-2

CDR3nt: TGCGCCAGCAGTGAGAAGCTAGCGGCCTACGAGCAGTACTTC
CDR3aa: CASSEKLAAYEQYF
v_gene: TRBV10-1
d_gene: TRBD2
abundance: many
j_gene: TRBJ2-7

CDR3nt: TGCGCCAGCAGCCAAGTTCGTAGCAATCAGCCCCAGCATTTT
CDR3aa: CASSQVRSNQPQHF
v_gene: TRBV4-1
d_gene: .
abundance: .
j_gene: TRBJ1-5

CDR3nt: TGTGCCAGCAGCTTCACTAGCGGGGGCAACAATGAGCAGTTCTTC
CDR3aa: CASSFTSGGNNEQFF
v_gene: TRBV11-2
d_gene: TRBD2
abundance: many
j_gene: TRBJ2-1

CDR3nt: TGTGCCAAAAGTGGTGGCGGGGCGAGCACAGATACGCAGTATTTT
CDR3aa: CAKSGGGASTDTQYF
v_gene: TRBV30
d_gene: .
abundance: .
j_gene: TRBJ2-3

CDR3nt: TGTGCCACCAGTGACTCCCGGGACCCCACCGGGGAGCTGTTTTTT
CDR3aa: CATSDSRDPTGELFF
v_gene: TRBV24-1
d_gene: .
abundance: many
j_gene: TRBJ2-2

CDR3nt: TGTGCCAGCAGCCCGGACAGGGCGGGGTACAATGAGCAGTTCTTC
CDR3aa: CASSPDRAGYNEQFF
v_gene: TRBV12-3/TRBV12-4
d_gene: TRBD1
abundance: many
j_gene: TRBJ2-1

CDR3nt: TGCAGTGCTAGACTGCGACCCTACACAGATACGCAGTATTTT
CDR3aa: CSARLRPYTDTQYF
v_gene: TRBV20-1
d_gene: .
abundance: few
j_gene: TRBJ2-3

CDR3nt: TGCGCCAGCAAGGTCCCTAGCGGGTCCGGAGTAAAGTTCTTC
CDR3aa: CASKVPSGSGVKFF
v_gene: TRBV10-2
d_gene: TRBD2
abundance: many
j_gene: TRBJ2-1

CDR3nt: TGTGCCAGCAGCCCCAGGACTAGCGGGAAGACCGGGGAGCTGTTTTTT
CDR3aa: CASSPRTSGKTGELFF
v_gene: TRBV5-4
d_gene: TRBD2
abundance: many
j_gene: TRBJ2-2

CDR3nt: TGTGCCAGCAGCTTCCTCTCCTACGAGCAGTACTTC
CDR3aa: CASSFLSYEQYF
v_gene: TRBV7-2
d_gene: .
abundance: few
j_gene: TRBJ2-7

CDR3nt: TGTGCCTGGGGACAGGGGGGGACTAATGAAAAACTGTTTTTT
CDR3aa: CAWGQGGTNEKLFF
v_gene: TRBV2
d_gene: TRBD1
abundance: few
j_gene: TRBJ1-4

CDR3nt: TGCAGTGCTAGAGATCCCGGGACAGGCCAAGAGACCCAGTACTTC
CDR3aa: CSARDPGTGQETQYF
v_gene: TRBV20-1
d_gene: TRBD1
abundance: many
j_gene: TRBJ2-5

CDR3nt: TGTGCCAGCAGCCTAACTAGAAACACCGGGGAGCTGTTTTTT
CDR3aa: CASSLTRNTGELFF
v_gene: TRBV11-3
d_gene: .
abundance: few
j_gene: TRBJ2-2

CDR3nt: TGTGCCAGCAGCCAAGTGGCCGGGTCCAGGGACGAGCAGTACTTC
CDR3aa: CASSQVAGSRDEQYF
v_gene: TRBV3-1
d_gene: .
abundance: many
j_gene: TRBJ2-7

CDR3nt: TGTGCCAGCAGTTACGCGGGACAGGTCCTCTACGAGCAGTACTTC
CDR3aa: CASSYAGQVLYEQYF
v_gene: TRBV6-2/TRBV6-3
d_gene: TRBD1
abundance: many
j_gene: TRBJ2-7

CDR3nt: TGCGCCAGCAGCGTTAGTCTTGGGGTAGATACGCAGTATTTT
CDR3aa: CASSVSLGVDTQYF
v_gene: TRBV4-1
d_gene: .
abundance: many
j_gene: TRBJ2-3

CDR3nt: TGTGCCAGCAGCCAAGATTTGAGGGAGAATTCACCCCTCCACTTT
CDR3aa: CASSQDLRENSPLHF
v_gene: TRBV14
d_gene: .
abundance: .
j_gene: TRBJ1-6

CDR3nt: TGTGCCAGCAGCTTAGGTAGTCCGGCTTATAGCAATCAGCCCCAGCATTTT
CDR3aa: CASSLGSPAYSNQPQHF
v_gene: TRBV7-9
d_gene: .
abundance: many
j_gene: TRBJ1-5

CDR3nt: TGCGCCAGCAGTGAGTTCGGACAGGGCGGCCTAGCCAAAAACATTCAGTACTTC
CDR3aa: CASSEFGQGGLAKNIQYF
v_gene: TRBV10-2
d_gene: TRBD1
abundance: few
j_gene: TRBJ2-4

CDR3nt: TGTGCCAGCAGCGTAGACGAGAGTAATCTCGCCTACAATGAGCAGTTCTTC
CDR3aa: CASSVDESNLAYNEQFF
v_gene: TRBV9
d_gene: .
abundance: many
j_gene: TRBJ2-1

CDR3nt: TGTGCCAGCTCCCAGGGGACAGGATCCTACGAGCAGTACTTC
CDR3aa: CASSQGTGSYEQYF
v_gene: TRBV18
d_gene: TRBD1
abundance: many
j_gene: TRBJ2-7

CDR3nt: TGCAGCGTTTTTGGAGGACAGGGTGTCAACGAGCAGTACTTC
CDR3aa: CSVFGGQGVNEQYF
v_gene: TRBV29-1
d_gene: TRBD1
abundance: many
j_gene: TRBJ2-7

CDR3nt: TGCAGTGCAACAGACAGGTTTCCCTTCAATGAGCAGTTCTTC
CDR3aa: CSATDRFPFNEQFF
v_gene: TRBV20-1
d_gene: .
abundance: few
j_gene: TRBJ2-1

CDR3nt: TGTGCCAGCAGCTTAGGCGGCGTTGCCTGGGGGCAGTACTTC
CDR3aa: CASSLGGVAWGQYF
v_gene: TRBV13
d_gene: .
abundance: .
j_gene: TRBJ2-7

CDR3nt: TGCAGTGCTAGGGGACAGTATGGTGTGTGGCAGTACTTC
CDR3aa: CSARGQYGVWQYF
v_gene: TRBV20-1
d_gene: TRBD1
abundance: .
j_gene: TRBJ2-7

CDR3nt: TGCAGTGCTAGAGGCGGACAGATTAATGAAAAACTGTTTTTT
CDR3aa: CSARGGQINEKLFF
v_gene: TRBV20-1
d_gene: .
abundance: few
j_gene: TRBJ1-4

CDR3nt: TGTGCCAGCAGCCAAGGGTCCGGGGCGGCGGAGCAGTACTTC
CDR3aa: CASSQGSGAAEQYF
v_gene: TRBV5-5
d_gene: .
abundance: few
j_gene: TRBJ2-7

CDR3nt: TGCGCCAGCAGTCAATCGGGGGAATACGAGCAGTACTTC
CDR3aa: CASSQSGEYEQYF
v_gene: TRBV23-1
d_gene: .
abundance: many
j_gene: TRBJ2-7

CDR3nt: TGTGCCAGCAGTACCCGGGCAGGGATGGGCACAGATACGCAGTATTTT
CDR3aa: CASSTRAGMGTDTQYF
v_gene: TRBV3-1
d_gene: .
abundance: many
j_gene: TRBJ2-3

CDR3nt: TGTGCCAGCAGTTACGGACAGTCAGGAAACACCATATATTTT
CDR3aa: CASSYGQSGNTIYF
v_gene: TRBV6-6
d_gene: .
abundance: many
j_gene: TRBJ1-3

CDR3nt: TGCAGTGCTAGAGATAGGCGACAGGGTAGTTACGAGCAGTACTTC
CDR3aa: CSARDRRQGSYEQYF
v_gene: TRBV20-1
d_gene: TRBD1
abundance: many
j_gene: TRBJ2-7

CDR3nt: TGTGCCAGCAGTGCGGGACTAGGGGCCCTCGAGCAGTACTTC
CDR3aa: CASSAGLGALEQYF
v_gene: TRBV27
d_gene: TRBD2
abundance: many
j_gene: TRBJ2-7

CDR3nt: TGCGCCAGCAGCAAGGAGCAGTCCTACAATGAGCAGTTCTTC
CDR3aa: CASSKEQSYNEQFF
v_gene: TRBV5-1
d_gene: .
abundance: .
j_gene: TRBJ2-1

CDR3nt: TGCGCCAGCAGCCGGGGACAGGGCTCCTACAATGAGCAGTTCTTC
CDR3aa: CASSRGQGSYNEQFF
v_gene: TRBV5-1
d_gene: TRBD1
abundance: many
j_gene: TRBJ2-1

CDR3nt: TGTGCCAGCAGCCCCCCCTCGGGGTTCGCCGGGGAGCTGTTTTTT
CDR3aa: CASSPPSGFAGELFF
v_gene: TRBV3-1
d_gene: .
abundance: many
j_gene: TRBJ2-2

CDR3nt: TGCAGTGCTACGACCGGGACAGGGGTTTCCTACGAGCAGTACTTC
CDR3aa: CSATTGTGVSYEQYF
v_gene: TRBV20-1
d_gene: TRBD1
abundance: .
j_gene: TRBJ2-7

CDR3nt: TGTGCCAGCAGCCCCCAAGCCTACTCCTACGAGCAGTACTTC
CDR3aa: CASSPQAYSYEQYF
v_gene: TRBV28
d_gene: .
abundance: many
j_gene: TRBJ2-7

CDR3nt: TGTGCCAGCAGTCGACAGGGAACGGGCTATGGCCACACCTTC
CDR3aa: CASSRQGTGYGHTF
v_gene: TRBV5-4
d_gene: TRBD1
abundance: .
j_gene: TRBJ1-2